The clone carrying this T cell receptor beta chain was counted only a few times. Its matching antigen is unknown. The entry originates in a study of blood T cell dynamics during melanoma immunotherapy. General study results and limits: PBMC repertoires of eventual disease-control patients split at W3 into clonality or diversity gains. The study could not tell melanoma-specific clones from general immune activation.

Germline lookup yields CDR1 SGHVS and CDR2 FNYEAQ. This CDR3 region has 15 residues. The V gene lost 5 bases and the J gene lost 1 base, with 14 bases spanning the gap. The time point is: week 3, after first cycle of checkpoint inhibitor. This table comes from immunoSEQ multiplex PCR, and its TCRdb copy is limited to in-frame clones, with some not included. The sample has approximately 28,000 clones, approximately 80% seen once. The clonotype was recovered from a human donor with melanoma. Sequenced material: blood, taken from a patient treated with checkpoint blockade. V is TRBV7-6 and J is TRBJ1-1, with a possible D match to TRBD1 (6 bases). The CDR3 sequence: CASSGGGQKNTEAFF. DNA of the CDR3: TGTGCCAGCAGCGGAGGCGGACAGAAGAACACTGAAGCTTTCTTT.